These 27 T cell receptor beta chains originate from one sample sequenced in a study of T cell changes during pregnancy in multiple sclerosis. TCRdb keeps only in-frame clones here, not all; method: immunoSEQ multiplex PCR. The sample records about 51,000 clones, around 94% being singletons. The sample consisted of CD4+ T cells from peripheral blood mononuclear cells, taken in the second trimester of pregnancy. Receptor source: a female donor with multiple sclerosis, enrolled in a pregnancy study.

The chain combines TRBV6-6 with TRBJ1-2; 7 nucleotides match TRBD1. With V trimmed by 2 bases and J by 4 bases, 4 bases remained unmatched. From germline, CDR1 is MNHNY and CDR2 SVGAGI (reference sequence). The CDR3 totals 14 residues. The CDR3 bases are TGTGCCAGCAGTTACGGGCAGGGGGTCTATGGCTACACCTTC. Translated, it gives CASSYGQGVYGYTF.

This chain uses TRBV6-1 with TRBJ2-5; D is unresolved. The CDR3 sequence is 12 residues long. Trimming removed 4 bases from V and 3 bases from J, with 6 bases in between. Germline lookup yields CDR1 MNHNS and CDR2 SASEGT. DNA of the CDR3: TGTGCCAGCAGTGCCTCGGAAGAGACCCAGTACTTC. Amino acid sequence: CASSASEETQYF.

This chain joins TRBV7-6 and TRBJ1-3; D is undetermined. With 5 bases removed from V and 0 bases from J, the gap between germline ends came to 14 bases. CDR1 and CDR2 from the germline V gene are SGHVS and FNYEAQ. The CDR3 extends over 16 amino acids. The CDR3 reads CASSQRVLPSGNTIYF. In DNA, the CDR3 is TGTGCCAGCAGCCAGAGGGTTCTTCCCTCTGGAAACACCATATATTTT.

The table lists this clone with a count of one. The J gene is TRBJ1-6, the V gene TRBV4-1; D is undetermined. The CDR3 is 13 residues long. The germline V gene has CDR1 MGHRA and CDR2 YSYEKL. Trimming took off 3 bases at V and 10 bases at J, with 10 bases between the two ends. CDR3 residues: CASSQHSRSPLHF. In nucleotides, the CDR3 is TGCGCCAGCAGCCAGCACTCCCGATCACCCCTCCACTTT.

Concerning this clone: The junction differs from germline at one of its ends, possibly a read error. The CDR3 reads CASSRGATSGNTIYF. In nucleotides, the CDR3 is TGTGCTAGCAGCCGCGGGGCAACCTCTGGAAACACCATATATTTT. The chain links TRBV7-7 to TRBJ1-3, with D possibly being TRBD1 (5 bases). Germline V gives CDR1 SSHAT, CDR2 FNYEAQ (reference sequence). CDR3 length equals 15 residues.

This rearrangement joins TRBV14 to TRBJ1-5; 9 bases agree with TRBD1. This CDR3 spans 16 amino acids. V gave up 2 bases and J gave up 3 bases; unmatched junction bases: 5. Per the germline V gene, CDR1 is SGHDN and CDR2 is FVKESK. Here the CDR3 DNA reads TGTGCCAGCAGCCAAACCGGGACAGGGAACAATCAGCCCCAGCATTTT. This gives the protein CASSQTGTGNNQPQHF.

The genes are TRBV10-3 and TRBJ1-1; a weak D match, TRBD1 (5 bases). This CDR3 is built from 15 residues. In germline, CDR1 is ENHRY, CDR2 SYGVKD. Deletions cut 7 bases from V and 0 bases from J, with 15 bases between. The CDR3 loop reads CAINGAGKVNTEAFF. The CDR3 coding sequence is TGTGCCATCAATGGTGCAGGGAAGGTGAACACTGAAGCTTTCTTT.

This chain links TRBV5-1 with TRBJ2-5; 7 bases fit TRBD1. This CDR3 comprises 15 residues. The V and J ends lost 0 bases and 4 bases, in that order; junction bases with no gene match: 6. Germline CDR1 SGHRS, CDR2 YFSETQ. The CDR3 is CASSLEGAVRETQYF. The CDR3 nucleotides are TGCGCCAGCAGCTTGGAGGGGGCCGTGCGAGAGACCCAGTACTTC. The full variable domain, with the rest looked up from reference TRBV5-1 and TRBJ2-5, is KAGVTQTPRYLIKTRGQQVTLSCSPISGHRSVSWYQQTPGQGLQFLFEYFSETQRNKGNFPGRFSGRQFSNSRSEMNVSTLELGDSALYLCASSLEGAVRETQYFGPGTRLLVL.

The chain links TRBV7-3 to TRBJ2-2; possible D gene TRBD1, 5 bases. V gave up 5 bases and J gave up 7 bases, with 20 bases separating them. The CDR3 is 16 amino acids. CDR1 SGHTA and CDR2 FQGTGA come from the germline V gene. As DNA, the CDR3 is TGTGCCAGCAGCCCAAACCAAAGAGACCAGGGCGGGGAGCTGTTTTTT. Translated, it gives CASSPNQRDQGGELFF.

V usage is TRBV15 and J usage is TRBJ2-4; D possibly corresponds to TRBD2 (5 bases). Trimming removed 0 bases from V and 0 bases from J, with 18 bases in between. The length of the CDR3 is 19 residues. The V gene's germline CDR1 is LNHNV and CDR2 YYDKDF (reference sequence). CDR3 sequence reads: CATSRDSRLADLAKNIQYF. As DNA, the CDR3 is TGTGCCACCAGCAGAGATTCACGGCTGGCGGACTTAGCCAAAAACATTCAGTACTTC.

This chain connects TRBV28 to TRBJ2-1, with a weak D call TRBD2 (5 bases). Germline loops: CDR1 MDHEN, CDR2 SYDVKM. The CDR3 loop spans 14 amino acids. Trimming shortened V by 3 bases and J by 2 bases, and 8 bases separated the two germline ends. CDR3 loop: CASSFREPYNEQFF. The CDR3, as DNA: TGTGCCAGCAGTTTTCGGGAACCCTACAATGAGCAGTTCTTC.

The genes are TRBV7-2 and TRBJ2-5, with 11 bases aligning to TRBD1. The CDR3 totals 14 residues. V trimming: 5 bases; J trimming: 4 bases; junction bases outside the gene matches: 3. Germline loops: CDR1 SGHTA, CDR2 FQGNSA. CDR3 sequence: CASSPDRGRETQYF. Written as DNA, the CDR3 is TGTGCCAGCAGCCCGGACAGGGGGCGAGAGACCCAGTACTTC. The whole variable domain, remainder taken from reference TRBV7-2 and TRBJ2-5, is GAGVSQSPSNKVTEKGKDVELRCDPISGHTALYWYRQSLGQGLEFLIYFQGNSAPDKSGLPSDRFSAERTGGSVSTLTIQRTQQEDSAVYLCASSPDRGRETQYFGPGTRLLVL.

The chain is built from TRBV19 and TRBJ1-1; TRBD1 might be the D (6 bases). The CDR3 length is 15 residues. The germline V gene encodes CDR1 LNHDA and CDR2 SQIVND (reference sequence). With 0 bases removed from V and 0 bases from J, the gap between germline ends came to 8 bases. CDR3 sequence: CASSIERGLNTEAFF. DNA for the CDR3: TGTGCCAGTAGTATAGAAAGGGGGTTGAACACTGAAGCTTTCTTT.

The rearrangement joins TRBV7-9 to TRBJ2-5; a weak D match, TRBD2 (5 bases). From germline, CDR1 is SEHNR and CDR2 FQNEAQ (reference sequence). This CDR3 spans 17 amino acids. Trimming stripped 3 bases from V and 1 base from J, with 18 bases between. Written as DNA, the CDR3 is TGTGCCAGCAGCTTCTCTAGAGGTCCCGGGGTCCAAGAGACCCAGTACTTC. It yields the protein CASSFSRGPGVQETQYF.

This CDR3 reads CASSQVDMGWTNSPLHF. The CDR3 nucleotides read TGCGCCAGCAGCCAAGTTGACATGGGGTGGACAAATTCACCCCTCCACTTT. The rearrangement joins TRBV4-1 to TRBJ1-6; possible D gene TRBD1, 5 bases. Germline lookup yields CDR1 MGHRA and CDR2 YSYEKL. The CDR3 length is 17 residues. V was trimmed by 1 base and J by 7 bases, leaving 17 bases between them.

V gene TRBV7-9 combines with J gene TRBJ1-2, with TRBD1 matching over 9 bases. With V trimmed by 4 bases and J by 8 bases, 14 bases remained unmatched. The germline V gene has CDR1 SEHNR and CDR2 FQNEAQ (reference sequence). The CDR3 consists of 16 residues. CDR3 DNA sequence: TGTGCCAGCAGCTCCGCCGGGACAGGGCCTCTCAGGGGCTACACCTTC. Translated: CASSSAGTGPLRGYTF.

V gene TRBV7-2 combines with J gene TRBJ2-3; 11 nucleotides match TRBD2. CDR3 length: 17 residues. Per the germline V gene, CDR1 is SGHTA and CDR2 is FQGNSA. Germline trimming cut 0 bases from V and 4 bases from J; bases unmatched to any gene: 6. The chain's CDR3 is CASSLAASGGISDTQYF. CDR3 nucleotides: TGTGCCAGCAGCTTAGCGGCTAGCGGGGGGATTTCAGATACGCAGTATTTT. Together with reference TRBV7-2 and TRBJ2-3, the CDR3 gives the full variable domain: GAGVSQSPSNKVTEKGKDVELRCDPISGHTALYWYRQSLGQGLEFLIYFQGNSAPDKSGLPSDRFSAERTGGSVSTLTIQRTQQEDSAVYLCASSLAASGGISDTQYFGPGTRLTVL.

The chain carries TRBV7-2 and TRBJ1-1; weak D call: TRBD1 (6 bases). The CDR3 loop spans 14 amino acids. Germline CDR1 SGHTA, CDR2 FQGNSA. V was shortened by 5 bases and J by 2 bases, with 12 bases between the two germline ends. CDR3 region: CASSLQGANTEAFF. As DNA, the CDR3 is TGTGCCAGCAGCCTACAGGGTGCTAACACTGAAGCTTTCTTT.

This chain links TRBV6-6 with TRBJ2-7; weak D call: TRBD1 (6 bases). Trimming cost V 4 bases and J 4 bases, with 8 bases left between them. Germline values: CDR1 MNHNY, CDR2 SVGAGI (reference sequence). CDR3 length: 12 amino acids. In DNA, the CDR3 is TGTGCCAGCAGTTTCGGACAGTACGAGCAGTACTTC. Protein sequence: CASSFGQYEQYF.

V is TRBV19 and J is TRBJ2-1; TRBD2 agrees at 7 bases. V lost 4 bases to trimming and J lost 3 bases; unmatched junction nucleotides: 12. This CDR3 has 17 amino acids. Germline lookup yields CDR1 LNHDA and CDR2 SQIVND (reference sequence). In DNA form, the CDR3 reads TGTGCCAGTAGTAACCCCTCTAGCGGAATCCTCTACAATGAGCAGTTCTTC. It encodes CASSNPSSGILYNEQFF.

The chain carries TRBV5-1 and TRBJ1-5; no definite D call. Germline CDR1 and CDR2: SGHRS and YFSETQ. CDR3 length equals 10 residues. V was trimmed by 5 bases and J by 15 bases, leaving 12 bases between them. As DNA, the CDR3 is TGCGCCAGCAGACATGGAGCTGGGCATTTT. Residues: CASRHGAGHF.

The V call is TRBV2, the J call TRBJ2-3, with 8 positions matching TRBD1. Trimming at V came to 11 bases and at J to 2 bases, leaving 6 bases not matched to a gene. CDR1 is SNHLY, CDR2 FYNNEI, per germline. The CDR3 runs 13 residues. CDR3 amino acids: CAGSDRVTDTQYF. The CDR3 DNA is TGTGCCGGCTCGGACAGGGTCACAGATACGCAGTATTTT.

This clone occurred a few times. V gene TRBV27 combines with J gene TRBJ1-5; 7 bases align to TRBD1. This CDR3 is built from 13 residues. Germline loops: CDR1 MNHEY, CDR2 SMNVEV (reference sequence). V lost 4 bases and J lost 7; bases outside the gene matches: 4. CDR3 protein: CASSSTGYQPQHF. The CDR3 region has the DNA TGTGCCAGCAGTTCGACAGGGTACCAGCCCCAGCATTTT.

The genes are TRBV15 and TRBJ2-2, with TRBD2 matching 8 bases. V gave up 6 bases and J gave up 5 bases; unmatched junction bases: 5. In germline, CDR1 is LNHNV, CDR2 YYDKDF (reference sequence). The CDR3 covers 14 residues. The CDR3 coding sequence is TGTGCCACCAGGAAGACTAGCGTAACCGGGGAGCTGTTTTTT. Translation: CATRKTSVTGELFF.

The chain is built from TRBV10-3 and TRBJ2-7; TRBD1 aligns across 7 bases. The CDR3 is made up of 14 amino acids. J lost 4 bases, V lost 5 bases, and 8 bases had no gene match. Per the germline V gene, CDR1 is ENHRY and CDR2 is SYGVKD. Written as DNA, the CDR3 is TGTGCCATCAGTTCGGACAGGCCAACTTACGAGCAGTACTTC. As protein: CAISSDRPTYEQYF.

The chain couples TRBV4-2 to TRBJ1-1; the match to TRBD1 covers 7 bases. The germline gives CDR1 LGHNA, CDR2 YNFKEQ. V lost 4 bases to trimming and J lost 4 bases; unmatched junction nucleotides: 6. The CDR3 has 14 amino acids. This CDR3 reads CASSRPGQITEAFF. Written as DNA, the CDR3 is TGTGCCAGCAGCCGGCCGGGACAGATCACTGAAGCTTTCTTT.

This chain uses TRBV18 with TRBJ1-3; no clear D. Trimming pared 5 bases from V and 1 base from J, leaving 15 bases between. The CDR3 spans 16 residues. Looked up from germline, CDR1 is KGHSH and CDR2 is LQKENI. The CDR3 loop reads CASSFVIAASGNTIYF. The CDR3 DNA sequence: TGTGCCAGCTCATTCGTTATTGCGGCATCTGGAAACACCATATATTTT.